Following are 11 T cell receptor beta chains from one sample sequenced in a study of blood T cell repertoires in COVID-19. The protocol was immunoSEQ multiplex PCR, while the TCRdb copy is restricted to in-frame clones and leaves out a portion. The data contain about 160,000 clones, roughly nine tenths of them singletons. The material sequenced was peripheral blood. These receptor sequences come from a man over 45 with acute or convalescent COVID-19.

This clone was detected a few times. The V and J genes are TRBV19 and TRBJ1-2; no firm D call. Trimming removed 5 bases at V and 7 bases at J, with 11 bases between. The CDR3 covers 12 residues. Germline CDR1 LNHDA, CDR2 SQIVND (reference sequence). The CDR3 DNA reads TGTGCCAGTAGTGAGGGTACGGTTGGCTACACCTTC. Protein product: CASSEGTVGYTF.

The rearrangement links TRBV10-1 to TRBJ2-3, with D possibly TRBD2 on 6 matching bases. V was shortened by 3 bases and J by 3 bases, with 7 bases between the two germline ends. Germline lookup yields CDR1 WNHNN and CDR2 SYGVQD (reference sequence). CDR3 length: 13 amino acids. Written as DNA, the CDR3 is TGCGCCAGCAGTGACGGGAGTACAGATACGCAGTATTTT. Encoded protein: CASSDGSTDTQYF.

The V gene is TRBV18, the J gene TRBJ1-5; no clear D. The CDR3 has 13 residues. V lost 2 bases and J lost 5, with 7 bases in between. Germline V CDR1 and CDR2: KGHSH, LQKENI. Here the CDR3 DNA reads TGTGCCAGCTCACCAACTCCGGATCAGCCCCAGCATTTT. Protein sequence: CASSPTPDQPQHF.

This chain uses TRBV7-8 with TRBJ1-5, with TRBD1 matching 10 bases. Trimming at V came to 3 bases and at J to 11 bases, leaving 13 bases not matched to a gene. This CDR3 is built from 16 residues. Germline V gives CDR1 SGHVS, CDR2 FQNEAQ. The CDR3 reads CASSFTRDRGYWAQHF. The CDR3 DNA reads TGTGCCAGCAGCTTCACCCGGGACAGGGGTTACTGGGCCCAGCATTTT.

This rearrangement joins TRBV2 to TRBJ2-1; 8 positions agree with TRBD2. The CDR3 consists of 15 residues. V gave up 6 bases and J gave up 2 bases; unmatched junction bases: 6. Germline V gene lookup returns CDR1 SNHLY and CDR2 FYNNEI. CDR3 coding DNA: TGTGCCAGCAGAGAGGACGGGAGGGCCTACAATGAGCAGTTCTTC. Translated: CASREDGRAYNEQFF. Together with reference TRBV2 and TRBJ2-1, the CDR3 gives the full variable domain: EPEVTQTPSHQVTQMGQEVILRCVPISNHLYFYWYRQILGQKVEFLVSFYNNEISEKSEIFDDQFSVERPDGSNFTLKIRSTKLEDSAMYFCASREDGRAYNEQFFGPGTRLTVL.

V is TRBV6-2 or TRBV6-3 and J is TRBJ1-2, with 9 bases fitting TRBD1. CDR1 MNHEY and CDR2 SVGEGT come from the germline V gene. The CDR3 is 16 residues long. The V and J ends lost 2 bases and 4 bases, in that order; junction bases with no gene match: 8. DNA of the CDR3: TGTGCCAGCAGTTACACCGGGACAGGGATCCCCTATGGCTACACCTTC. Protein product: CASSYTGTGIPYGYTF.

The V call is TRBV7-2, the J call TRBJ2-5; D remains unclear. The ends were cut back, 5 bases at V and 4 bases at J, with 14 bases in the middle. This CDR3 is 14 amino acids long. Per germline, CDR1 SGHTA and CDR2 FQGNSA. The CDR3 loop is CASSTASVRETQYF. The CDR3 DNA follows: TGTGCCAGCAGCACTGCTAGTGTCAGAGAGACCCAGTACTTC.

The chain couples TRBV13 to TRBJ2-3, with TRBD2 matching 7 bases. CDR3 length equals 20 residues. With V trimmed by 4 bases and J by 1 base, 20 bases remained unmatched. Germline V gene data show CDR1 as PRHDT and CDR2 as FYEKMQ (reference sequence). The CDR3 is CASSSSVGVLGLAGTDTQYF. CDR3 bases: TGTGCCAGCAGCTCCTCGGTGGGGGTCCTCGGCCTAGCGGGCACAGATACGCAGTATTTT.

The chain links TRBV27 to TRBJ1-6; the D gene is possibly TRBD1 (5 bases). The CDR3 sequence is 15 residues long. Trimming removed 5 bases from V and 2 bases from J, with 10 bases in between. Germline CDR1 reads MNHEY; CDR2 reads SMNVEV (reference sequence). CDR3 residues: CASSRDFTYNSPLHF. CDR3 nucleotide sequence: TGTGCCAGCAGTAGGGACTTTACCTATAATTCACCCCTCCACTTT.

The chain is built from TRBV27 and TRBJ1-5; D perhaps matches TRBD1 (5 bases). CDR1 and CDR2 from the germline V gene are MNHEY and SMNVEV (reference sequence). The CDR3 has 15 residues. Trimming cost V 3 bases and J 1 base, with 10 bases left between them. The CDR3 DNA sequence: TGTGCCAGCAGTTTCGGGGGAATGAGCAATCAGCCCCAGCATTTT. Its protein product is CASSFGGMSNQPQHF.

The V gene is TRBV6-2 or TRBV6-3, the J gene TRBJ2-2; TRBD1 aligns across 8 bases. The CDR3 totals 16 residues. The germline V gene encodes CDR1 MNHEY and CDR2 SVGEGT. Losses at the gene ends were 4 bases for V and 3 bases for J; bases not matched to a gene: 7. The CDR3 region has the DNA TGTGCCAGCAGTTCCACCGGGACAGGAGACACCGGGGAGCTGTTTTTT. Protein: CASSSTGTGDTGELFF.